These T cell receptor beta chains were read from a single sample in a study of spatial heterogeneity in lung cancer. TCRdb re-analysed the 5' RACE reads in MiXCR, keeping a single row per CDR3 protein. The sample has 70,000 to 90,000 distinct CDR3 sequences; 13% are singletons. This material consisted of PBMCs, taken at surgery. The source of these receptors is a male donor with early-stage non-small cell lung cancer. Each CDR3 is given with its conserved first and last residue. A D gene is named only where the DNA matches it firmly. The listing skips clone size in some rows; elsewhere it reads once, few, many or a size class.

J	D	V	size	DNA	CDR3
TRBJ2-3	TRBD2	TRBV4-2	few	TGTGCCAGCAGCCAGCGAATCGGGAGGGAAGCAGATACGCAGTATTTT	CASSQRIGREADTQYF
TRBJ1-4	.	TRBV5-6	.	TGTGCCAGCAGCCCTCCGGGGGATTCTGTAGAAAAACTGTTTTTT	CASSPPGDSVEKLFF
TRBJ2-7	.	TRBV6-6	many	TGTGCCAGCAGTTCCCGACACCTTGGCGGCGAGCAGTACTTC	CASSSRHLGGEQYF
TRBJ1-5	.	TRBV2	.	TGTGCCAGCAGTGAACGGCGAGAGGGGCCCAATCAGCCCCAGCATTTT	CASSERREGPNQPQHF
TRBJ1-1	.	TRBV7-8	few	TGTGCCAGCCTTTCGTACACTGAAGCTTTCTTT	CASLSYTEAFF
TRBJ2-7	.	TRBV7-9	few	TGTGCCAGCAGCCCCCCAGGGGAGCCCTACGAGCAGTACTTC	CASSPPGEPYEQYF
TRBJ1-1	.	TRBV3-1	many	TGTGCCAGCAGCAGCCGTGGGGCTGAAGCTTTCTTT	CASSSRGAEAFF
TRBJ2-7	.	TRBV29-1	few	TGCAGCGTTCGGGCAGTAGGGTACGAGCAGTACTTC	CSVRAVGYEQYF
TRBJ2-1	.	TRBV7-6	many	TGTGCCAGCAGCTTAGGAGGCGGGCTTTACAATGAGCAGTTCTTC	CASSLGGGLYNEQFF
TRBJ1-5	.	TRBV7-2	few	TGTGCCAGCACCCGAGGGGGAGAGGGCAATCAGCCCCAGCATTTT	CASTRGGEGNQPQHF
TRBJ2-3	.	TRBV11-2	.	TGTGCCAGCAGCCCCGACCCGGCAGATACGCAGTATTTT	CASSPDPADTQYF
TRBJ1-2	.	TRBV2	few	TGTGCCAGCACCGGGACCTATGGCTACACCTTC	CASTGTYGYTF
TRBJ2-5	.	TRBV29-1	many	TGCAGCGTACGACTTAACTCGCAAGAGACCCAGTACTTC	CSVRLNSQETQYF
TRBJ2-1	.	TRBV13	many	TGTGCCAGCAGCTTAGCGGGCCCCGGGTACAATGAGCAGTTCTTC	CASSLAGPGYNEQFF
TRBJ2-5	.	TRBV4-1	many	TGCGCCAGCACTGGGAGGTCATCCACGTACCAAGAGACCCAGTACTTC	CASTGRSSTYQETQYF
TRBJ1-1	.	TRBV7-9	few	TGTGCCAGCAGCTTTAGGGAATTAGGCACTGAAGCTTTCTTT	CASSFRELGTEAFF
TRBJ1-1	TRBD1	TRBV2	.	TGTGCCAGCAGTGGCTACAGGGGAGACGGAAAAGGAGCTTTCTTT	CASSGYRGDGKGAFF
TRBJ1-5	.	TRBV27	few	TGTGCCAGCAGGCCCGGACGGGGGGGCAATCAGCCCCAGCATTTT	CASRPGRGGNQPQHF
TRBJ2-3	.	TRBV20-1	.	TGCAGTGCTAGAGATCTGACGGGACCCACAGATACGCAGTATTTT	CSARDLTGPTDTQYF
TRBJ2-1	TRBD2	TRBV12-3/TRBV12-4	.	TGTGCCAGCAGTGAAGCGGGAAAGAGCTCCTACAATGAGCAGTTCTTC	CASSEAGKSSYNEQFF
TRBJ2-1	.	TRBV12-3/TRBV12-4	few	TGTGCCAGCAGTTCGGAATACAATGAGCAGTTCTTC	CASSSEYNEQFF
TRBJ2-1	.	TRBV3-1	few	TGTGCCAGCAGCCTCTGGGACGAATCCTACAATGAGCAGTTCTTC	CASSLWDESYNEQFF
TRBJ2-2	.	TRBV7-6	.	TGTGCCAGCAGCTTACCGGCGACAGCCAACACCGGGGAGCTGTTTTTT	CASSLPATANTGELFF
TRBJ2-2	TRBD2	TRBV29-1	many	TGCAGCGTTGAAGAGACTAGCGGGAGCACCGGGGAGCTGTTTTTT	CSVEETSGSTGELFF
TRBJ2-7	.	TRBV12-5	few	TGTGCTAGTGGTTTGCGAACAGGCTCGGACTACGAGCAGTACTTC	CASGLRTGSDYEQYF
TRBJ2-3	.	TRBV9	many	TGTGCCAGCAGCGCAGACCAGGCCACAGATACGCAGTATTTT	CASSADQATDTQYF
TRBJ2-7	TRBD2	TRBV2	few	TGTGCCAGCAGACCGGCGGGAGGGAGAGAGGAGCAGTACTTC	CASRPAGGREEQYF
TRBJ2-1	.	TRBV5-1	.	TGCGCCAGCAGCTTGCCAGACGGGAGAGACTACAATGAGCAGTTCTTC	CASSLPDGRDYNEQFF
TRBJ1-2	.	TRBV6-5	.	TGTGCCAGCAGCGCGTCAGACCCATATGGCTACACCTTC	CASSASDPYGYTF
TRBJ2-7	.	TRBV29-1	.	TGCAGCGTTGGCGACGGAGTTGGCGAGCAGTACTTC	CSVGDGVGEQYF
TRBJ1-2	.	TRBV29-1	many	TGCAGCGTTGTTGACCCAGGGCCGGATGGCTACACCTTC	CSVVDPGPDGYTF
TRBJ1-1	.	TRBV14	few	TGTGCCAGCAGCCAAGATGTGTCCACTGAAGCTTTCTTT	CASSQDVSTEAFF
TRBJ1-5	.	TRBV12-3/TRBV12-4	few	TGTGCCAGCAGCACCGCGGCCCATCAGCCCCAGCATTTT	CASSTAAHQPQHF
TRBJ2-7	.	TRBV21-1	.	TGTGCCAGCAGCAAAGCTGCTGCAGGGGCAGCCTACGAGCAGTACTTC	CASSKAAAGAAYEQYF
TRBJ2-7	TRBD2	TRBV20-1	few	TGCAGTGCTACCCCGGGGGGTTCCTACGAGCAGTACTTC	CSATPGGSYEQYF
TRBJ2-7	TRBD1	TRBV27	few	TGTGCCAGCAGTTTCGCCAGGGGGACGTACGAGCAGTACTTC	CASSFARGTYEQYF
TRBJ2-1	TRBD2	TRBV5-1	once	TGCGCCAGCAGCAAGACTAGCGGGATCTTCAATGAGCAGTTCTTC	CASSKTSGIFNEQFF
TRBJ1-4	.	TRBV20-1	few	TGCAGTGCTAGGACCAGGGTCGGTGAAAAACTGTTTTTT	CSARTRVGEKLFF
TRBJ2-1	.	TRBV5-1	few	TGCGCCAGCAGCTTACGGGATACGGGTAATGAGCAGTTCTTC	CASSLRDTGNEQFF
TRBJ2-7	.	TRBV29-1	many	TGCAGCGTTTTAGGGGGAGCCTACGAGCAGTACTTC	CSVLGGAYEQYF
TRBJ1-3	TRBD1	TRBV10-3	few	TGTGCCACCGGGACAGAAAGTTATAGAGACACCATATATTTT	CATGTESYRDTIYF
TRBJ2-1	.	TRBV6-5	few	TGTGCCAGCACTCCGTCCGGGGCGGAATTGTACAATGAGCAGTTCTTC	CASTPSGAELYNEQFF
TRBJ1-1	.	TRBV29-1	few	TGCAGCGTTGAAGACAGGGCGAACACTGAAGCTTTCTTT	CSVEDRANTEAFF
TRBJ1-5	.	TRBV14	many	TGTGCCAGCAGCCAAGGGCTAAATCAGCCCCAGCATTTT	CASSQGLNQPQHF
TRBJ2-1	.	TRBV7-2	.	TGTGCCAGCAGCCCCATCACATCCTACAATGAGCAGTTCTTC	CASSPITSYNEQFF
TRBJ2-7	.	TRBV4-1	few	TGCGCCAGCAGCCTGGGGGGGGCGGTGGTCGAGCAGTACTTC	CASSLGGAVVEQYF
TRBJ1-1	.	TRBV5-1	.	TGCGCCAGCAGCTTGGCCGGTGAATTTGAAGCTTTCTTT	CASSLAGEFEAFF
TRBJ2-2	.	TRBV7-2	.	TGTGCCAGCAGCTTAGAACCGGGACAACACACCGGGGAGCTGTTTTTT	CASSLEPGQHTGELFF
TRBJ2-7	.	TRBV7-8	many	TGTGCCAGCAGCAGCTTAGGACTGCCGGGGGAGCAGTACTTC	CASSSLGLPGEQYF
TRBJ2-5	.	TRBV10-2	many	TGCGCCAGCAGTGAGTCGAAGACTGGGGCGGCCCAGTACTTC	CASSESKTGAAQYF
TRBJ1-1	.	TRBV11-2	many	TGTGCCAGCAGCTCATTGGCAGGACGTTTATATGAAGCTTTCTTT	CASSSLAGRLYEAFF
TRBJ2-7	.	TRBV29-1	many	TGCAGCGTTGGTGCGGGGCGGTACGAGCAGTACTTC	CSVGAGRYEQYF
TRBJ2-2	.	TRBV5-6	few	TGTGCCAGCAGCTTAAGACGGAGGGAGCTGTTTTTT	CASSLRRRELFF
TRBJ2-1	.	TRBV6-1	.	TGTGCCAGTAACAGGGTAGGGAATGAGCAGTTCTTC	CASNRVGNEQFF
TRBJ2-7	.	TRBV20-1	few	TGCAGTGCGGAACGACTCGAAAGCTCCTACGAGCAGTACTTC	CSAERLESSYEQYF
TRBJ2-1	TRBD1	TRBV29-1	few	TGCAGCGGGGTCGGGACAGACACTCTAGGGGGGCAGTTCTTC	CSGVGTDTLGGQFF
TRBJ2-2	TRBD1	TRBV19	few	TGTGCCAGTAGTACCACAGGGGTCAGCACCGGGGAGCTGTTTTTT	CASSTTGVSTGELFF
TRBJ2-5	.	TRBV7-9	.	TGTGCCAGCAGCTCCCACCGTGGCACCCAAGAGACCCAGTACTTC	CASSSHRGTQETQYF
TRBJ1-5	TRBD1	TRBV23-1	many	TGCGCCAGCGCCAAAACCGGACAGGGGCATAATCAGCCCCAGCATTTT	CASAKTGQGHNQPQHF